A single sample gave rise to the 3 T cell receptor beta chains below, sequenced in a study of T cell clonotyping in hematopoietic cell transplantation. Measured with immunoSEQ multiplex PCR; TCRdb has only the in-frame clones, and not every one. Seen here are roughly 40,000 clones, 95% observed once, and the top ten hold approximately 1%. Sequencing was done on a sample of peripheral blood mononuclear cells. Receptors were obtained from a man under 40 in good health. Some clones in this sample may be carry-over from other donors' samples.

The rearrangement joins TRBV4-1 to TRBJ1-2; 9 bases are a match to TRBD1. This CDR3 region has 18 residues. The V gene end was trimmed by 0 bases and the J gene end by 2 bases; junction bases not matched to a gene: 10. Germline CDR1 and CDR2: MGHRA and YSYEKL. CDR3 coding DNA: TGCGCCAGCAGCCAAGATAGGTTCGGGACAGGGACGAACTATGGCTACACCTTC. This gives the protein CASSQDRFGTGTNYGYTF.

In DNA, the CDR3 is TGTGCCAGTAGAATCGGACCCGCAGATTATGGCTACACCTTC. Amino acids: CASRIGPADYGYTF. V and J are TRBV19 and TRBJ1-2; D remains unclear. With 6 bases removed from V and 5 bases from J, the gap between germline ends came to 16 bases. The CDR3 length is 14 residues. From germline, CDR1 is LNHDA and CDR2 SQIVND (reference sequence).

CDR3: CASSLNRVGTEAFF. The CDR3 DNA sequence: TGCGCCAGCAGCCTAAACAGGGTGGGGACTGAAGCTTTCTTT. The V call is TRBV4-1, the J call TRBJ1-1; D may be TRBD1 (6 bases). Between the trimmed V and J ends, which lost 4 bases and 5 bases, there was a span of 14 bases. This CDR3 has 14 amino acids. Germline CDR1 reads MGHRA; CDR2 reads YSYEKL.